A selection of T cell receptor beta chains follows, all from one sample in a study of radiotherapy plus CTLA-4 blockade in lung cancer. This table comes from immunoSEQ multiplex PCR, and its TCRdb copy is limited to in-frame clones, with some not included. Here the sample spans some 60,000 clones, more than 70% being singletons. The specimen was peripheral blood, collected from a patient treated with radiotherapy plus ipilimumab. These receptors all stem from a human donor with non-small cell lung cancer who had a complete response to radiotherapy plus ipilimumab. Both conserved end residues are trimmed from each CDR3. Each record gives: J gene, V gene, CDR3 protein.

j_gene: TRBJ1-1; v_gene: TRBV7-8; CDR3aa: ASSPYTNTEAF
j_gene: TRBJ1-4; v_gene: TRBV19; CDR3aa: ASSIGYRALEKLF
j_gene: TRBJ2-1; v_gene: TRBV6-1; CDR3aa: ASRPENSYNEQF
j_gene: TRBJ1-2; v_gene: TRBV5-5; CDR3aa: ASSGDRGNYGYT
j_gene: TRBJ2-2; v_gene: TRBV2; CDR3aa: ASSEQGLFGELF
j_gene: TRBJ2-2; v_gene: TRBV6-6; CDR3aa: ASSYSFSTGELF
j_gene: TRBJ2-5; v_gene: TRBV28; CDR3aa: ASSLAEETQY
j_gene: TRBJ1-5; v_gene: TRBV14; CDR3aa: ASSQELIAGTGIQPQH
j_gene: TRBJ2-7; v_gene: TRBV6-5; CDR3aa: ASSVGAGSSYEQY
j_gene: TRBJ1-5; v_gene: TRBV15; CDR3aa: ATSIGRENQPQH
j_gene: TRBJ2-1; v_gene: TRBV28; CDR3aa: ASSSGTGWDEQF
j_gene: TRBJ2-5; v_gene: TRBV28; CDR3aa: ASSLGATRSETQY
j_gene: TRBJ2-1; v_gene: TRBV7-2; CDR3aa: ASSPRRLAGGMGDEQF
j_gene: TRBJ1-2; v_gene: TRBV5-1; CDR3aa: ASSLAGQGGYT
j_gene: TRBJ1-1; v_gene: TRBV15; CDR3aa: ATSRGIPGDTEAF
j_gene: TRBJ2-5; v_gene: TRBV7-9; CDR3aa: ASSLWSLQETQY
j_gene: TRBJ2-3; v_gene: TRBV4-3; CDR3aa: ASSQEPGAGSDTQY
j_gene: TRBJ2-2; v_gene: TRBV27; CDR3aa: ASSLQGFGNPGELF
j_gene: TRBJ1-5; v_gene: TRBV30; CDR3aa: AWSVGQGVGQPQH
j_gene: TRBJ1-5; v_gene: TRBV6-5; CDR3aa: ASRGQGFLNQPQH
j_gene: TRBJ2-3; v_gene: TRBV7-2; CDR3aa: ASSHWGGTDTQY
j_gene: TRBJ2-7; v_gene: TRBV10-3; CDR3aa: AISESGVDRNYYEQY
j_gene: TRBJ2-2; v_gene: TRBV19; CDR3aa: ASSMVRGTGELF
j_gene: TRBJ1-6; v_gene: TRBV7-3; CDR3aa: ASSLKKGAGSPLH
j_gene: TRBJ2-3; v_gene: TRBV5-1; CDR3aa: ASSLALGGTADTQY
j_gene: TRBJ2-7; v_gene: TRBV28; CDR3aa: ASIPWDSTYEQY
j_gene: TRBJ2-1; v_gene: TRBV23-1; CDR3aa: ASSPPGTGYYNEQF
j_gene: TRBJ1-2; v_gene: TRBV11-2; CDR3aa: ASSLGQGRGYT
j_gene: TRBJ2-7; v_gene: TRBV28; CDR3aa: ASSFQGVWEQY
j_gene: TRBJ2-7; v_gene: TRBV6-5; CDR3aa: ASRRGGSYEQY
j_gene: TRBJ1-5; v_gene: TRBV19; CDR3aa: ASSPPGGNQPQH
j_gene: .; v_gene: TRBV7-2; CDR3aa: ASSLGGTGLNEQY
j_gene: TRBJ2-7; v_gene: TRBV7-8; CDR3aa: ASSPTSGLLHEQY
j_gene: TRBJ1-5; v_gene: TRBV19; CDR3aa: ASSIQGAQPQH
j_gene: TRBJ2-5; v_gene: TRBV5-8; CDR3aa: ASSLSGRPQETQY
j_gene: TRBJ1-5; v_gene: TRBV28; CDR3aa: ATQFISGVGGALSNQPQH
j_gene: TRBJ2-7; v_gene: TRBV5-5; CDR3aa: ASSLVTYEQY
j_gene: TRBJ2-7; v_gene: TRBV5-6; CDR3aa: ASSLGGDRAYEQY
j_gene: TRBJ2-3; v_gene: TRBV21-1; CDR3aa: ASSKARVHSGGTDTQY
j_gene: TRBJ1-4; v_gene: TRBV7-9; CDR3aa: ASSPSGTGFNEKLF
j_gene: TRBJ1-1; v_gene: TRBV10-2; CDR3aa: ASSRGTEAF
j_gene: TRBJ1-1; v_gene: TRBV9; CDR3aa: ASSPGTGMNTEAF
j_gene: TRBJ2-3; v_gene: TRBV29-1; CDR3aa: SVSQAGNTDTQY
j_gene: TRBJ2-7; v_gene: TRBV10-2; CDR3aa: ASSGQGAGEQY